A single sample is the source of the 9 T cell receptor beta chains below, sequenced in a study of neoadjuvant anti-PD-1 for oral cavity cancer. The protocol was immunoSEQ multiplex PCR, while the TCRdb copy is restricted to in-frame clones and leaves out a portion. The profile shows 72,000 or so clones, 83% of them singletons. Material: PBMCs, obtained before nivolumab (anti-PD-1) treatment. The source of these receptors is a person between 35 and 79 years old with oral cavity squamous cell carcinoma.

The rearrangement uses TRBV5-1 and TRBJ1-3; no reliable D call. CDR1 SGHRS and CDR2 YFSETQ come from the germline V gene. This CDR3 is 15 amino acids long. V lost 1 base to trimming and J lost 0 bases, with 8 bases between them. The CDR3 sequence is CASSLIGSSGNTIYF. For the CDR3, the DNA is TGCGCCAGCAGCTTGATCGGGAGCTCTGGAAACACCATATATTTT.

The chain combines TRBV4-1 with TRBJ2-3; D unresolved. Looked up from germline, CDR1 is MGHRA and CDR2 is YSYEKL. V lost 3 bases to trimming and J lost 2 bases, with 18 bases between them. There are 17 residues in the CDR3. CDR3 sequence (DNA): TGCGCCAGCAGCCAGGTGGACGAAATATTCTTCACAGATACGCAGTATTTT. It specifies CASSQVDEIFFTDTQYF.

This clone occurred once. V is TRBV30 and J is TRBJ1-5, with unresolved D. Per the germline V gene, CDR1 is GTSNPN and CDR2 is SVGIG (reference sequence). The CDR3 spans 13 residues. Trimming took off 2 bases at V and 1 base at J, with 6 bases between the two ends. The CDR3 DNA follows: TGTGCCTGGAGTCCCACGAGCAATCAGCCCCAGCATTTT. Protein: CAWSPTSNQPQHF.

The rearrangement joins TRBV6-6 to TRBJ2-1; TRBD2 is a possible D gene (5 bases). With 5 bases removed from V and 3 bases from J, the gap between germline ends came to 11 bases. Germline loops: CDR1 MNHNY, CDR2 SVGAGI (reference sequence). The CDR3 has 14 amino acids. This CDR3 is CASSISGSYNEQFF. DNA for the CDR3: TGTGCCAGCAGTATAAGCGGAAGCTACAATGAGCAGTTCTTC.

The rearrangement joins TRBV7-2 to TRBJ1-1; D call uncertain. Deletions cut 1 base from V and 0 bases from J, with 6 bases between. Germline V gene data show CDR1 as SGHTA and CDR2 as FQGNSA. This CDR3 is built from 14 residues. CDR3 in DNA: TGTGCCAGCAGCTTAGGAGTGGTGAACACTGAAGCTTTCTTT. Encoded protein: CASSLGVVNTEAFF.

This clone appeared a few times. V usage is TRBV6-1 and J usage is TRBJ2-5; D might be TRBD1 or TRBD2, each matching 5 bases. The germline CDR1 and CDR2 sequences are MNHNS and SASEGT. The CDR3 is 15 residues long. The ends were cut back, 5 bases at V and 5 bases at J, with 18 bases in the middle. CDR3: CASSIEVGAWETQYF. CDR3 nucleotides: TGTGCCAGCAGTATCGAAGTCGGGGCTTGGGAGACCCAGTACTTC.

The chain recombines TRBV30 with TRBJ2-1; D not certain. V lost 2 bases to trimming and J lost 0 bases, with 17 bases between them. Germline loops: CDR1 GTSNPN, CDR2 SVGIG (reference sequence). This CDR3 comprises 17 residues. The CDR3 bases are TGTGCCTGGAGTATATTCCGGGCCAGGAGCTCCTACAATGAGCAGTTCTTC. Protein product: CAWSIFRARSSYNEQFF.

V usage is TRBV5-1 and J usage is TRBJ2-3; the match to TRBD2 covers 7 bases. Germline values: CDR1 SGHRS, CDR2 YFSETQ. The V and J ends lost 7 bases and 0 bases, in that order; junction bases with no gene match: 14. The CDR3 is 17 residues long. The DNA of the CDR3 is TGCGCCAGCTCGAGACTAGCTGCAACCTCTAGCACAGATACGCAGTATTTT. This encodes CASSRLAATSSTDTQYF.

The chain joins TRBV4-1 to TRBJ2-7; TRBD2 aligns across 8 bases. After removal of 4 bases from V and 3 bases from J, the junction contained 17 bases not matched to a gene. Germline V gives CDR1 MGHRA, CDR2 YSYEKL. The CDR3 loop spans 18 amino acids. In DNA, the CDR3 is TGCGCCAGCAGCCTCGGAGGAGCGGGAGTATCTCAAGGCTACGAGCAGTACTTC. This gives the protein CASSLGGAGVSQGYEQYF.